The 25 T cell receptor beta chains reported below all come from one sample, sequenced in a study of cytomegalovirus exposure and HLA in healthy donors. The method was immunoSEQ multiplex PCR; TCRdb's version includes in-frame clones alone and lacks a portion of them. The sample lists around 150,000 clones; approximately 84% were seen once. Material: PBMCs. These receptors were taken from a man aged 30 to 45 in good health and CMV-seropositive.

The chain has TRBV28 and TRBJ1-3; 8 bases are shared with TRBD1. CDR3 size: 14 residues. V was pared by 5 bases and J by 12 bases, with 12 bases of the junction left unmatched. Germline loops: CDR1 MDHEN, CDR2 SYDVKM. Written as DNA, the CDR3 is TGTGCCAGCAGTCCCGGACAGGGAACTGGTGGCATATATTTT. Its translation: CASSPGQGTGGIYF.

Of note for this clone: Other DNA sequences from this sample encode an identical CDR3 as well. This chain links TRBV30 with TRBJ1-1, with 7 bases identical to TRBD1. The CDR3 extends over 13 amino acids. Germline assignment: CDR1 GTSNPN and CDR2 SVGIG (reference sequence). V was pared by 3 bases and J by 0 bases, with 1 base of the junction left unmatched. The CDR3 DNA is TGTGCCTGGAGGGGACAGATGAACACTGAAGCTTTCTTT. It encodes CAWRGQMNTEAFF. The full variable domain, in which reference TRBV30 and TRBJ1-1 provide the parts outside the CDR3, is SQTIHQWPATLVQPVGSPLSLECTVEGTSNPNLYWYRQAAGRGLQLLFYSVGIGQISSEVPQNLSASRPQDRQFILSSKKLLLSDSGFYLCAWRGQMNTEAFFGQGTRLTVV.

CDR3 nucleotides: TGCGCCAGCAGCTCCGGGACAACCAACAATGAGCAGTTCTTC. It translates to CASSSGTTNNEQFF. The chain links TRBV5-1 to TRBJ2-1; a weak D match, TRBD1 (6 bases). This CDR3 has 14 residues. Germline assignment: CDR1 SGHRS and CDR2 YFSETQ. Trimming left V 3 bases short and J 5 bases short, with 12 bases between. Combining the CDR3 with reference TRBV5-1 and TRBJ2-1 gives the whole variable domain KAGVTQTPRYLIKTRGQQVTLSCSPISGHRSVSWYQQTPGQGLQFLFEYFSETQRNKGNFPGRFSGRQFSNSRSEMNVSTLELGDSALYLCASSSGTTNNEQFFGPGTRLTVL.

The chain is built from TRBV9 and TRBJ1-6; 8 nucleotides line up with TRBD1. This CDR3 is built from 14 residues. In germline, CDR1 is SGDLS, CDR2 YYNGEE. V trimming: 2 bases; J trimming: 10 bases; junction bases outside the gene matches: 5. In nucleotides, the CDR3 is TGTGCCAGCAGCGTCGGACAGGGACAATCACCCCTCCACTTT. It yields the protein CASSVGQGQSPLHF.

The table lists this clone with a count of one. The chain carries TRBV7-2 and TRBJ2-1, with D maybe TRBD2 (6 bases). The CDR3 loop spans 12 amino acids. V dropped 8 bases and J dropped 2 bases, with 7 bases sitting between them. Germline CDR1 SGHTA, CDR2 FQGNSA. Here the CDR3 reads CASGGPYNEQFF. DNA of the CDR3: TGTGCCAGCGGAGGGCCCTACAATGAGCAGTTCTTC.

CDR3 loop: CSAWTSGNSGQFF. The CDR3 DNA is TGCAGCGCCTGGACTAGCGGTAACTCGGGGCAGTTCTTC. The rearrangement uses TRBV29-1 and TRBJ2-1; 10 bases map to TRBD2. The CDR3 extends over 13 amino acids. V gave up 7 bases and J gave up 12 bases; unmatched junction bases: 12. Germline V lookup: CDR1 SQVTM, CDR2 ANQGSEA.

The chain links TRBV6-1 to TRBJ2-2; TRBD1 might be the D (6 bases). V was shortened by 6 bases and J by 2 bases, with 13 bases between the two germline ends. This CDR3 contains 15 residues. Germline V gene lookup returns CDR1 MNHNS and CDR2 SASEGT. CDR3: CASSETGDNTGELFF. The CDR3 region has the DNA TGTGCCAGCAGCGAGACAGGCGACAACACCGGGGAGCTGTTTTTT.

CDR3 residues: CASSPGIGSSTDTQYF. The CDR3 DNA reads as TGTGCCAGCTCACCGGGCATAGGCTCTAGCACAGATACGCAGTATTTT. The rearrangement joins TRBV18 to TRBJ2-3; no clear D. V lost 3 bases to trimming and J lost 0 bases, with 13 bases between them. CDR3 size: 16 residues. Germline V gene sequence: CDR1 KGHSH, CDR2 LQKENI.

This clone has ten or more counts. This chain connects TRBV5-1 to TRBJ2-3; D possibly corresponds to TRBD1 (6 bases). The germline CDR1 and CDR2 sequences are SGHRS and YFSETQ. The CDR3 is 15 residues long. Trimming removed 1 base at V and 4 bases at J, with 13 bases between. CDR3 loop: CASSLRGHGADTQYF. The CDR3 region has the DNA TGCGCCAGCAGCTTGAGGGGACACGGGGCAGATACGCAGTATTTT.

This clone has a single count. The V gene is TRBV7-6, the J gene TRBJ2-3, with D possibly TRBD2 on 5 matching bases. The CDR3 spans 12 residues. The V gene lost 2 bases and the J gene lost 6 bases, with 6 bases spanning the gap. Germline CDR1 SGHVS, CDR2 FNYEAQ. CDR3 protein: CASSLWEDTQYF. The CDR3, as DNA: TGTGCCAGCAGCTTATGGGAGGATACGCAGTATTTT.

This clone was seen only once. The CDR3, as DNA: TGTGCCAGCAGCTTAGGTCCAGGGGGTCCCACTGAAGCTTTCTTT. This translates into CASSLGPGGPTEAFF. This chain connects TRBV7-6 to TRBJ1-1, with TRBD1 matching over 7 bases. The V and J ends lost 1 base and 4 bases, in that order; junction bases with no gene match: 6. CDR3 length: 15 residues. In germline, CDR1 is SGHVS, CDR2 FNYEAQ.

In this sample, this clone turned up a few times. The genes are TRBV2 and TRBJ1-5, with TRBD1 matching over 7 bases. Germline values: CDR1 SNHLY, CDR2 FYNNEI. J gave up 2 bases and V 5 bases, and 6 bases lay outside the gene matches. The CDR3 has 15 residues. CDR3 amino acids: CASSIDRARNQPQHF. DNA for the CDR3: TGTGCCAGCAGTATAGACAGGGCGCGCAATCAGCCCCAGCATTTT.

The chain joins TRBV15 to TRBJ2-1; 12 bases align to TRBD2. The ends lost 0 bases at V and 8 bases at J; junction bases unmatched: 2. The CDR3 covers 15 residues. Germline V lookup: CDR1 LNHNV, CDR2 YYDKDF (reference sequence). The CDR3 loop is CATSRELAGGYEQFF. CDR3 DNA sequence: TGTGCCACCAGCAGAGAACTAGCGGGGGGCTATGAGCAGTTCTTC.

The rearrangement joins TRBV28 to TRBJ2-1, with 11 bases matching TRBD2. Germline CDR1 reads MDHEN; CDR2 reads SYDVKM. The CDR3 sequence is 15 residues long. V was clipped by 2 bases and J by 5 bases; unmatched bases: 2. CDR3 in amino acids: CASSLTSGSHNEQFF. CDR3 in DNA: TGTGCCAGCAGTTTAACTAGCGGGAGTCACAATGAGCAGTTCTTC.

V is TRBV27 and J is TRBJ1-5; 7 bases match TRBD1. V was clipped by 3 bases and J by 0 bases; unmatched bases: 8. Per germline, CDR1 MNHEY and CDR2 SMNVEV (reference sequence). This CDR3 has 17 residues. CDR3 in DNA: TGTGCCAGCAGTTTTCGTACAGGGGACCCTAGCAATCAGCCCCAGCATTTT. The encoded protein is CASSFRTGDPSNQPQHF.

V usage is TRBV9 and J usage is TRBJ2-7, with TRBD2 identical over 7 bases. This CDR3 region has 13 residues. Germline trimming cut 2 bases from V and 5 bases from J; bases unmatched to any gene: 4. The germline V gene encodes CDR1 SGDLS and CDR2 YYNGEE. The CDR3: CASSVRTRDEQYF. In DNA form, the CDR3 reads TGTGCCAGCAGCGTCCGGACTAGGGACGAGCAGTACTTC.

This clone was observed a handful of times. The CDR3 DNA follows: TGTGCCAGCAGTAGCTTTTATGACAGGACCACAGATACGCAGTATTTT. The encoded protein is CASSSFYDRTTDTQYF. This chain links TRBV27 with TRBJ2-3; possible D gene TRBD1, 6 bases. Germline CDR1 is MNHEY and CDR2 is SMNVEV (reference sequence). V lost 5 bases and J 2 bases, leaving 17 bases between the germline ends. The CDR3 contains 16 residues.

The J gene is TRBJ1-4, the V gene TRBV25-1, with 9 bases matching TRBD1. From germline, CDR1 is MGHDK and CDR2 SYGVNS. V shed 5 bases, J shed 3 bases, and the junction held 7 bases outside the gene matches. This CDR3 contains 16 residues. The chain's CDR3 is CASSSRDRDANEKLFF. The CDR3 DNA reads as TGTGCCAGCAGTTCCCGGGACAGGGATGCTAATGAAAAACTGTTTTTT.

The rearrangement uses TRBV9 and TRBJ1-2, with a tentative D call TRBD1 (5 bases). Deletions cut 3 bases from V and 4 bases from J, with 13 bases between. The V gene's germline CDR1 is SGDLS and CDR2 YYNGEE. This CDR3 has 14 amino acids. The CDR3 sequence: CASSAGDLGYGYTF. The DNA of the CDR3 is TGTGCCAGCAGCGCGGGGGACCTCGGCTATGGCTACACCTTC. Full variable domain (missing parts from reference TRBV9 and TRBJ1-2): DSGVTQTPKHLITATGQRVTLRCSPRSGDLSVYWYQQSLDQGLQFLIQYYNGEERAKGNILERFSAQQFPDLHSELNLSSLELGDSALYFCASSAGDLGYGYTFGSGTRLTVV.

The V call is TRBV10-3, the J call TRBJ1-2; perhaps TRBD1 as D (5 bases). Germline CDR1 is ENHRY and CDR2 is SYGVKD. This CDR3 has 13 amino acids. Trimming shortened V by 2 bases and J by 2 bases, and 6 bases separated the two germline ends. The CDR3 protein is CAISEGGNYGYTF. The CDR3, as DNA: TGTGCCATCAGTGAGGGGGGGAACTATGGCTACACCTTC.

CDR3 DNA: TGTGCCAGCAGCTTGTTCGGTTTAGTCGATGAAAAACTGTTTTTT. As protein: CASSLFGLVDEKLFF. The rearrangement links TRBV5-5 to TRBJ1-4; D call uncertain. This CDR3 has 15 residues. V lost 1 base to trimming and J lost 6 bases, with 13 bases between them. Germline V gene data show CDR1 as SGHKS and CDR2 as YYEKEE (reference sequence).

This clone was detected many times. The V call is TRBV7-9, the J call TRBJ2-1; no definite D call. The CDR3 loop spans 12 amino acids. The germline V gene encodes CDR1 SEHNR and CDR2 FQNEAQ (reference sequence). V lost 2 bases and J lost 6, with 5 bases in between. Here the CDR3 reads CASSLSSNEQFF. The CDR3 DNA is TGTGCCAGCAGCTTAAGCTCCAATGAGCAGTTCTTC.

This sequence joins TRBV4-2 and TRBJ2-3; 11 nucleotides line up with TRBD2. Losses at the gene ends were 0 bases for V and 5 bases for J; bases not matched to a gene: 1. Germline V gene lookup returns CDR1 LGHNA and CDR2 YNFKEQ. CDR3 length: 15 residues. The CDR3 nucleotides are TGTGCCAGCAGCCAAGAACTAGCGGGGGAAGATACGCAGTATTTT. Translation gives CASSQELAGEDTQYF.

V usage is TRBV7-9 and J usage is TRBJ2-5; 11 bases map to TRBD2. J gave up 5 bases and V 3 bases, and 8 bases lay outside the gene matches. Germline V gene data show CDR1 as SEHNR and CDR2 as FQNEAQ (reference sequence). CDR3 length: 16 amino acids. The CDR3 loop reads CASSLVGLAVGETQYF. The CDR3 nucleotides are TGTGCCAGCAGCTTGGTGGGACTAGCGGTGGGGGAGACCCAGTACTTC.

This sequence joins TRBV19 and TRBJ2-2; D is possibly TRBD1 (6 bases). Germline V lookup: CDR1 LNHDA, CDR2 SQIVND (reference sequence). The CDR3 spans 13 residues. The V end was cut by 8 bases, the J end by 6 bases, with 13 bases between. Written as DNA, the CDR3 is TGTGCCAGTTGCACAGGGTGGGCCGGGGAGCTGTTTTTT. Amino acid sequence: CASCTGWAGELFF. Filled out from reference TRBV19 and TRBJ2-2, the complete variable domain reads DGGITQSPKYLFRKEGQNVTLSCEQNLNHDAMYWYRQDPGQGLRLIYYSQIVNDFQKGDIAEGYSVSREKKESFPLTVTSAQKNPTAFYLCASCTGWAGELFFGEGSRLTVL.